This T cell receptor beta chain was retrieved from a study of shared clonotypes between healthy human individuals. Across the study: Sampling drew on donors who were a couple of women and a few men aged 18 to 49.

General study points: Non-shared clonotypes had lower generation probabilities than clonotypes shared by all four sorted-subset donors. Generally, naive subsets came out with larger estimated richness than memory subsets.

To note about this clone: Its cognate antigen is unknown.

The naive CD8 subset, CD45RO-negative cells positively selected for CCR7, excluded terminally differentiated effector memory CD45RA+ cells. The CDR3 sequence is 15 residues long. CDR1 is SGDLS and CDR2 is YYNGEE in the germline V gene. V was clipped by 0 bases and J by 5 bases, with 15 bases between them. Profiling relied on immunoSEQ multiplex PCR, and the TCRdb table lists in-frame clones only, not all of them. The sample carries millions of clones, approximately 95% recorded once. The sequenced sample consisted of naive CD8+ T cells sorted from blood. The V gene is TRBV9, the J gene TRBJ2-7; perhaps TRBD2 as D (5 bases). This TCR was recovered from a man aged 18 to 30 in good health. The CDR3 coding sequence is TGTGCCAGCAGCGTAGAGGCAGCGGTCCTACACGAGCAGTACTTC. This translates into CASSVEAAVLHEQYF. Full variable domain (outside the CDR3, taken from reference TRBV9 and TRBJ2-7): DSGVTQTPKHLITATGQRVTLRCSPRSGDLSVYWYQQSLDQGLQFLIQYYNGEERAKGNILERFSAQQFPDLHSELNLSSLELGDSALYFCASSVEAAVLHEQYFGPGTRLTVT.